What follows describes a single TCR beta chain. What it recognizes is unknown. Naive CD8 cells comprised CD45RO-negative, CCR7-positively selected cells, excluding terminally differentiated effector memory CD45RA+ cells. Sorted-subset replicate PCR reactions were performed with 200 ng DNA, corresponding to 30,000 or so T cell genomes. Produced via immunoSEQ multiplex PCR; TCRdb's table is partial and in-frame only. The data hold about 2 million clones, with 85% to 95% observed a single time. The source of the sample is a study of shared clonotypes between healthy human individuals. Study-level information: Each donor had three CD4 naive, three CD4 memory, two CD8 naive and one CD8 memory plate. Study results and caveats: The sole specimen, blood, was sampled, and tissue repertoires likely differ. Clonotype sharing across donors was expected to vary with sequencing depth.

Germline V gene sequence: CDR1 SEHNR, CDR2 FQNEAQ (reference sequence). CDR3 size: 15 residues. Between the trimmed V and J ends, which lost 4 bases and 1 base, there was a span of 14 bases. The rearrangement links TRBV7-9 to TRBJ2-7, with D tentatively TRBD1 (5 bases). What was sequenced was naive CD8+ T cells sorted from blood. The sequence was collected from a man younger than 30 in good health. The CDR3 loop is CASSSLQGGSYEQYF. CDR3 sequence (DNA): TGTGCCAGCAGCTCACTCCAGGGTGGGTCCTACGAGCAGTACTTC.